This note documents a single T cell receptor beta chain sequence. What it binds is not known. Relapses following autologous stem cell transplantation were seen in all patients, with brentuximab vedotin exposure varying. This entry comes from a study of PD-1 blockade in classical Hodgkin lymphoma. The assay was immunoSEQ multiplex PCR, and TCRdb's table has in-frame clones only and misses some. The sample lists nearly 60,000 clones, roughly 90% occurring once. Study-wide results and caveats: Exclusion removed patients who began nivolumab under 1 year after ASCT. When set against healthy donors, newly diagnosed patients were reported to show lower baseline TCR diversity. Complete responders entered with baseline diversity on par with newly diagnosed patients, the results showed.

Sequences were derived from peripheral blood mononuclear cells (PBMCs), sampled before the second cycle of nivolumab. The receptor was derived from a human donor with classical Hodgkin lymphoma.

The CDR3 region is CAISEPTTTKFF. The DNA of the CDR3 is TGTGCCATCAGTGAGCCCACCACCACCAAGTTCTTC. The rearrangement links TRBV10-3 to TRBJ2-1; unclear D gene. The V end lost 2 bases, the J end lost 14 bases, and 13 bases lay between the germline ends. This CDR3 spans 12 amino acids. Germline V gene data show CDR1 as ENHRY and CDR2 as SYGVKD.